A single sample gave rise to the 19 T cell receptor beta chains below, sequenced in a study of blood T cell repertoires in COVID-19. Sequencing used immunoSEQ multiplex PCR; TCRdb keeps in-frame clones, though not all of them. In the table there are around 100,000 clones, about 90% of which are singletons. The sample was peripheral blood. The receptor set was obtained from a human donor in a cohort sampled during active COVID-19.

The chain uses TRBV9 and TRBJ1-4; D not certain. The germline CDR1 and CDR2 sequences are SGDLS and YYNGEE. This CDR3 contains 14 residues. V lost 4 bases to trimming and J lost 4 bases, with 11 bases between them. The chain's CDR3 is CASSPGRGNEKLFF. For the CDR3, the DNA is TGTGCCAGCAGCCCCGGCCGGGGTAATGAAAAACTGTTTTTT.

V gene TRBV20-1 combines with J gene TRBJ2-7; 7 positions agree with TRBD2. This CDR3 contains 14 residues. Germline lookup yields CDR1 DFQATT and CDR2 SNEGSKA (reference sequence). The V and J ends lost 3 bases and 1 base, in that order; junction bases with no gene match: 6. The CDR3 DNA is TGCAGTGCTAGTGTAGCGGGTCAATCCTACGAGCAGTACTTC. Translating gives CSASVAGQSYEQYF.

The chain couples TRBV19 to TRBJ2-5; D not resolved. The CDR3 has 13 amino acids. V lost 5 bases to trimming and J lost 2 bases, with 9 bases between them. Germline V gives CDR1 LNHDA, CDR2 SQIVND (reference sequence). CDR3 amino acids: CASSDGLQETQYF. The CDR3 nucleotides read TGTGCCAGTAGTGACGGGTTGCAAGAGACCCAGTACTTC.

The CDR3 coding sequence is TGTGCCAGCAGACAACAGGGGGCGGATGAGCAGTTCTTC. Protein: CASRQQGADEQFF. The rearrangement links TRBV12-3 or TRBV12-4 to TRBJ2-1; TRBD1 matches at 9 bases. With V trimmed by 6 bases and J by 8 bases, 5 bases remained unmatched. There are 13 residues in the CDR3.

The CDR3 here is CASSLDPAGNQPQHF. The CDR3 coding sequence is TGTGCCAGCAGCTTAGATCCGGCAGGTAATCAGCCCCAGCATTTT. The chain employs TRBV7-6 and TRBJ1-5; D remains unclear. Germline V CDR1 and CDR2: SGHVS, FNYEAQ. V lost 1 base and J lost 4, with 11 bases in between. CDR3 length: 15 residues. Variable domain in full (rest from reference TRBV7-6 and TRBJ1-5): GAGVSQSPRYKVTKRGQDVALRCDPISGHVSLYWYRQALGQGPEFLTYFNYEAQQDKSGLPNDRFSAERPEGSISTLTIQRTEQRDSAMYRCASSLDPAGNQPQHFGDGTRLSIL.

This clone is a singleton in its sample. The chain recombines TRBV6-5 with TRBJ2-5; 9 nucleotides match TRBD2. There are 15 residues in the CDR3. Germline CDR1 reads MNHEY; CDR2 reads SVGAGI. J gave up 4 bases and V 10 bases, and 13 bases lay outside the gene matches. CDR3 bases: TGTGCCACCGGGGGGCGACGTAGCGGGGGAGAGACCCAGTACTTC. Its translation is CATGGRRSGGETQYF.

The V call is TRBV6-5, the J call TRBJ1-5, with a weak D call TRBD1 (6 bases). The CDR3 is 15 residues long. Per germline, CDR1 MNHEY and CDR2 SVGAGI. Trimming took off 6 bases at V and 0 bases at J, with 12 bases between the two ends. DNA of the CDR3: TGTGCCAGCAGCCCGAGGACAGATAGCAATCAGCCCCAGCATTTT. Protein sequence: CASSPRTDSNQPQHF.

CDR3: CASSSSKGARGTEAFF. The CDR3 nucleotides are TGTGCCAGCAGCTCCTCTAAGGGGGCTCGTGGCACTGAAGCTTTCTTT. The chain couples TRBV5-4 to TRBJ1-1; 7 bases agree with TRBD1. V lost 3 bases to trimming and J lost 4 bases; unmatched junction nucleotides: 12. Germline V gene data show CDR1 as SGHNT and CDR2 as YYREEE (reference sequence). This CDR3 is built from 16 residues.

This clone was seen once. This chain connects TRBV6-5 to TRBJ2-1, with 14 bases fitting TRBD2. Germline V gene sequence: CDR1 MNHEY, CDR2 SVGAGI. This CDR3 has 14 residues. The trim removed 6 bases at V and 12 bases at J, leaving 7 bases unmatched. This CDR3 reads CASRGLAGGFGQFF. The CDR3 nucleotides read TGTGCCAGCAGAGGACTAGCGGGAGGTTTTGGGCAGTTCTTC.

J is TRBJ2-7 and V is TRBV28; no clear D gene. Looked up from germline, CDR1 is MDHEN and CDR2 is SYDVKM. There are 11 residues in the CDR3. The ends were cut back, 6 bases at V and 5 bases at J, with 8 bases in the middle. The CDR3 DNA follows: TGTGCCAGCAGGACTTATGACGAGCAGTACTTC. Translated, it gives CASRTYDEQYF.

V and J are TRBV29-1 and TRBJ2-1; no definite D call. Looked up from germline, CDR1 is SQVTM and CDR2 is ANQGSEA. This CDR3 contains 14 residues. V lost 2 bases to trimming and J lost 6 bases, with 14 bases between them. CDR3 DNA sequence: TGCAGCGTTGAACTCAGGTTCCTTGGCAATGAGCAGTTCTTC. Residues: CSVELRFLGNEQFF.

The rearrangement uses TRBV19 and TRBJ2-3; 7 nucleotides match TRBD1. Germline V gives CDR1 LNHDA, CDR2 SQIVND (reference sequence). V lost 5 bases to trimming and J lost 0 bases; unmatched junction nucleotides: 8. This CDR3 is built from 16 residues. DNA for the CDR3: TGTGCCAGTAGTTTCAACAGGGGCCCTAGCACAGATACGCAGTATTTT. The encoded protein is CASSFNRGPSTDTQYF.

This chain joins TRBV5-1 and TRBJ1-1; D is unresolved. The CDR3 contains 14 residues. Germline V CDR1 and CDR2: SGHRS, YFSETQ. Trimming pared 7 bases from V and 2 bases from J, leaving 15 bases between. This CDR3 is CASSPQAINTEAFF. CDR3 bases: TGCGCCAGCTCCCCCCAGGCTATAAACACTGAAGCTTTCTTT.

The chain couples TRBV7-8 to TRBJ1-6; 9 positions match TRBD1. V gave up 0 bases and J gave up 10 bases; unmatched junction bases: 10. Germline V gene data show CDR1 as SGHVS and CDR2 as FQNEAQ. This CDR3 is 17 amino acids long. For the CDR3, the DNA is TGTGCCAGCAGCTTAGCGGGGTGGACAGGGGCGGTATCACCCCTCCACTTT. Amino acids: CASSLAGWTGAVSPLHF.

The V and J genes are TRBV28 and TRBJ2-7; 7 nucleotides line up with TRBD2. The CDR3 has 13 residues. Germline CDR1 MDHEN, CDR2 SYDVKM. With V trimmed by 5 bases and J by 4 bases, 5 bases remained unmatched. The CDR3 is CASSITSAYEQYF. The DNA of the CDR3 is TGTGCCAGCAGTATCACTAGCGCGTACGAGCAGTACTTC.

The chain couples TRBV5-1 to TRBJ2-3, with TRBD1 as a possible D gene (5 bases). With 6 bases removed from V and 1 base from J, the gap between germline ends came to 21 bases. Germline CDR1 is SGHRS and CDR2 is YFSETQ. The CDR3 runs 17 residues. CDR3 amino acids: CASNPLDVGRGTDTQYF. CDR3 sequence (DNA): TGCGCCAGCAATCCCCTTGATGTGGGGCGCGGCACAGATACGCAGTATTTT.

The chain combines TRBV19 with TRBJ2-1; TRBD2 matches at 11 bases. The CDR3 length is 17 residues. V was clipped by 3 bases and J by 7 bases; unmatched bases: 11. Germline V lookup: CDR1 LNHDA, CDR2 SQIVND (reference sequence). CDR3 in amino acids: CASSMGQTSGILNEQFF. DNA of the CDR3: TGTGCCAGTAGTATGGGCCAGACTAGCGGGATTTTGAATGAGCAGTTCTTC.

This clone was counted only a few times. This chain uses TRBV4-2 with TRBJ1-5; possibly TRBD1 for D (6 bases). The germline V and J ends were trimmed by 0 bases and 7 bases, with 22 bases remaining between them. The germline V gene encodes CDR1 LGHNA and CDR2 YNFKEQ. The CDR3 contains 18 residues. Here the CDR3 DNA reads TGTGCCAGCAGCCAAGATTGGATAATGGGGGCAGGGTACCAGCCCCAGCATTTT. It specifies CASSQDWIMGAGYQPQHF.

In DNA form, the CDR3 reads TGTGCCAGCAGTTTATCAGTGGTAGGGAGTTCCGGCTACACCTTC. Translation gives CASSLSVVGSSGYTF. The V gene is TRBV27, the J gene TRBJ1-2; no clear D gene. CDR1 and CDR2 (germline): MNHEY, SMNVEV (reference sequence). The CDR3 has 15 amino acids. Trimming cost V 0 bases and J 8 bases, with 16 bases left between them.